This T cell receptor beta chain was sequenced in a study of blood T cells in healthy people across ages. Approximately 9.4 milliliters was the volume of peripheral blood drawn from each donor. Each sample yielded at least 5 micrograms of PBMC total RNA. It was with a sample-barcoded 5' primer and a J-beta primer mix that a second PCR of about 6 to 12 cycles was run. The template-switch adaptor was a 5' adaptor with 12 random nucleotides. It tagged each cDNA molecule. TCRdb ran MiXCR on the 5' RACE reads and lists one entry per CDR3 protein. The data contain about 1.4 million distinct CDR3 sequences, approximately 59% of them singletons. CDR1 and CDR2 (germline): SEHNR, FQNEAQ (reference sequence). Trimming took 5 bases from V and 1 from J, leaving 14 bases between them. The CDR3 covers 15 residues. This clonotype appeared a few times. Its antigen remains unknown. Findings of the study overall: Higher diversity, along with more naive CD4+ cells, distinguished long-lived donors from aged donors.

This sequence originates from a man aged 18 to 30 in good health. The sample was blood. This rearrangement joins TRBV7-9 to TRBJ1-1; D might be TRBD1 (5 bases). The CDR3, as DNA: TGTGCCAGCAGCCTACATGGACACCCGAACACTGAAGCTTTCTTT. Encoded protein: CASSLHGHPNTEAFF.